The clone carrying this TCR beta chain has a handful of counts. This record belongs to a study of blood T cell repertoires in COVID-19. Study as a whole: Whether acute or convalescent, the COVID-19 samples came from the United States, Italy and Spain. T cells, B-cell-depleted T cells, or PBMCs provided the cDNA or gDNA that served as material.

Germline CDR1 is MDHEN and CDR2 is SYDVKM. Between the trimmed V and J ends, which lost 6 bases and 1 base, there was a span of 13 bases. The CDR3 length is 14 residues. In the original processing: Amplification of reference gene primers was used by the study to estimate nucleated cell counts. Measured with immunoSEQ multiplex PCR; TCRdb has only the in-frame clones, and not every one. V, J and clone size derive from that table, while D and trimming were established from the DNA sequence. The sample carries 130,000 or so clones, 65% to 85% recorded once. Sequencing was done on a sample of peripheral blood. The rearrangement joins TRBV28 to TRBJ2-7; D unresolved. This TCR was recovered from a man older than 75 with active or convalescent COVID-19. Written as DNA, the CDR3 is TGTGCCAGCAGCCTCTCCCCCGGGTCCTACGAGCAGTACTTC. This encodes CASSLSPGSYEQYF.